Listed below are T cell receptor beta chains from one sample, sequenced in a study of T cells after yellow fever vaccination. TCRdb called the 5' RACE reads again in MiXCR, with one record for every CDR3 protein. This table has around 350,000 distinct CDR3 sequences, under 14% appearing once. Sequenced material: PBMCs, taken on the day of the first yellow fever vaccination. These receptors all stem from a young man who received the YFV17D yellow fever vaccine. Both conserved end residues are part of each CDR3. D genes are given only for firm matches. The size of a clone is reported for some rows only, either as once, few or many, or as a class for expanded clones.

>NA|few|TRBV4-1|TRBJ2-1
TGCGCCAGCAGCCAAGATTGGAGCAACAATGAGCAGTTCTTC
CASSQDWSNNEQFF
>NA|NA|TRBV20-1|TRBJ2-5
TGCAGTGCTAGGACGGTCCAAGAGACCCAGTACTTC
CSARTVQETQYF
>NA|few|TRBV7-2|TRBJ2-7
TGTGCCAGCAGCTGGGACACGCGGGAGCAGTACTTC
CASSWDTREQYF
>TRBD1|once|TRBV7-6|TRBJ2-1
TGTGCCAGCAGCTTAGACTTTGGGGACAGGTCCGGTAGAAGCTCCTACAATGAGCAGTTCTTC
CASSLDFGDRSGRSSYNEQFF
>TRBD1|NA|TRBV20-1|TRBJ2-7
TGCAGTGCTAGAGTTCGCCCGTGGGACAGGTCCTACGAGCAGTACTTC
CSARVRPWDRSYEQYF
>NA|few|TRBV20-1|TRBJ1-4
TGCAGTGTTTTACAAAATGAAAAACTGTTTTTT
CSVLQNEKLFF
>TRBD1|NA|TRBV7-2|TRBJ2-7
TGTGCCAGCAGCCCGGGGACAGGCGTGACCTACGAGCAGTACTTC
CASSPGTGVTYEQYF
>NA|NA|TRBV9|TRBJ2-5
TGTGCCAGCAGCGCCGAGTGGCAGCAAGAGACCCAGTACTTC
CASSAEWQQETQYF
>TRBD2|few|TRBV6-2/TRBV6-3|TRBJ2-3
TGTGCCAGCAGTTACAAAGCGGGACTAGTCGATCCAGATACGCAGTATTTT
CASSYKAGLVDPDTQYF
>TRBD1|many|TRBV10-3|TRBJ1-1
TGTGCCATCAGTCCCGGGACAGTGTCCTGGACTGAAGCTTTCTTT
CAISPGTVSWTEAFF
>NA|NA|TRBV12-3/TRBV12-4|TRBJ1-2
TGTGCCGATGGTCCAGGCCCGTTTGGCTACACCTTC
CADGPGPFGYTF
>TRBD1|many|TRBV3-1|TRBJ1-6
TGTGCCAGCAGCCGCTTACAGGGGGTAAATTCACCCCTCCACTTT
CASSRLQGVNSPLHF
>TRBD1|many|TRBV12-3/TRBV12-4|TRBJ2-5
TGTGCCAGCAGTTTAGAGGGGGCACAAGAGACCCAGTACTTC
CASSLEGAQETQYF
>NA|NA|TRBV5-6|TRBJ1-1
TGTGCCAGCAGTTTCGGACGGTTTGCCGGAGCTTTCTTT
CASSFGRFAGAFF
>NA|many|TRBV15|TRBJ1-1
TGTGCCACCAGCAGAGATAATGCGTGGTCGGGCGCGGGAGTCGCTGAAGCTTTCTTT
CATSRDNAWSGAGVAEAFF
>TRBD2|few|TRBV4-3|TRBJ2-1
TGCGCCAGCAGCCAAGATAGCGGGGGGTACAATGAGCAGTTCTTC
CASSQDSGGYNEQFF
>NA|NA|TRBV9|TRBJ1-5
TGTGCCAGCATCCCCGGGAGGTTAGAGAATCAGCCCCAGCATTTT
CASIPGRLENQPQHF
>NA|NA|TRBV12-3/TRBV12-4|TRBJ1-3
TGTGCCAGCGCCATCAGGGGCAGTGGAAACACCATATATTTT
CASAIRGSGNTIYF
>TRBD1|NA|TRBV24-1|TRBJ2-1
TGTGCCACCAGTGATTCTTCCGGGACAGGGGTTTACAATGAGCAGTTCTTC
CATSDSSGTGVYNEQFF
>TRBD1|few|TRBV24-1|TRBJ2-1
TGTGCCACCAGTGATTCCGGACAGGGGAGGGGGGATGAGCAGTTCTTC
CATSDSGQGRGDEQFF
>TRBD1|many|TRBV5-1|TRBJ2-2
TGCGCCAGCAGCCCGACAGGGTACACCGGGGAGCTGTTTTTT
CASSPTGYTGELFF
>TRBD1|NA|TRBV29-1|TRBJ1-2
TGCAGCGTAGGACAGGGGGGATATGGCTACACCTTC
CSVGQGGYGYTF
>NA|NA|TRBV5-1|TRBJ2-1
TGCGCCAGCAGCCTAGGGGGGAGAAACTACAATGAGCAGTTCTTC
CASSLGGRNYNEQFF
>NA|NA|TRBV4-3|TRBJ1-4
TGCGCCAGCAGCCAGGTCCCGGGGTTTAATGAAAAACTGTTTTTT
CASSQVPGFNEKLFF
>NA|NA|TRBV5-1|TRBJ2-6
TGCGCCAGCAGCTTGTCCGGGGATGGGGCCAACGTCCTGACTTTC
CASSLSGDGANVLTF
>NA|many|TRBV20-1|TRBJ1-5
TGCAGTGCATCCGGGGGCAATCAGCCCCAGCATTTT
CSASGGNQPQHF
>TRBD2|few|TRBV20-1|TRBJ2-1
TGCAGTGCTAGCCCCGGACTAGCGGGTGACAATGAGCAGTTCTTC
CSASPGLAGDNEQFF
>NA|few|TRBV29-1|TRBJ2-7
TGCAGCCCGGAGTCCGGGGTCTACGAGCAGTACTTC
CSPESGVYEQYF
>NA|NA|TRBV20-1|TRBJ1-4
TGCAGTGCTAGGAGGGGTAGCGGTGAAAAACTGTTTTTT
CSARRGSGEKLFF